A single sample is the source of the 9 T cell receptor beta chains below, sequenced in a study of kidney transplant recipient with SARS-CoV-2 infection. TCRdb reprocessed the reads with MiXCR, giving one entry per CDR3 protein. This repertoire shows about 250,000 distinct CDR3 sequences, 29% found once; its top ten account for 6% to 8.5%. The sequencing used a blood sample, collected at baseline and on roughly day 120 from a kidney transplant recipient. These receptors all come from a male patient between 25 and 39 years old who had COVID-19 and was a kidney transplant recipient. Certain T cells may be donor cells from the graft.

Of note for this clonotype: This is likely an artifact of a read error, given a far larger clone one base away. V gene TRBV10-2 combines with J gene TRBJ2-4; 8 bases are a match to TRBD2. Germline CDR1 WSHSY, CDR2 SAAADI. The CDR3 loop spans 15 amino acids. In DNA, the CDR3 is TGCGCCAGCAGTGAGTCAGGGGGACTAGTCAATGAGCAGTCCTTC. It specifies CASSESGGLVNEQSF.

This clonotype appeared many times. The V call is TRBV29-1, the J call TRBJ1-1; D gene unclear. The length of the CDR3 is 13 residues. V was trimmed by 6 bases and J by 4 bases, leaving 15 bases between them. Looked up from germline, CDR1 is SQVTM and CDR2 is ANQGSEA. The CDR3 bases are TGCAGCGTCGATACTCCAGGCCCCACTGAAGCTTTCTTT. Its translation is CSVDTPGPTEAFF.

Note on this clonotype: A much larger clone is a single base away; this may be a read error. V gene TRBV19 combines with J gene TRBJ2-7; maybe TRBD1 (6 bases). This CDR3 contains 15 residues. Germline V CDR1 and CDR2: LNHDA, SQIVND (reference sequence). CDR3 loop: CASGIVYEGAYEQYF. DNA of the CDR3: TGTGCCAGTGGTATAGTCTACGAGGGGGCCTACGAGCAGTACTTC.

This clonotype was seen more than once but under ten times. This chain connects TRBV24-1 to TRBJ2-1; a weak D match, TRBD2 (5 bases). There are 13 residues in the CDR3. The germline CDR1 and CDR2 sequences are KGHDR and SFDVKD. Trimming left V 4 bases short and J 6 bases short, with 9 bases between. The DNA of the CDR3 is TGTGCCACCAGTGACCCGAGCGGCAATGAGCAGTTCTTC. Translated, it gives CATSDPSGNEQFF.

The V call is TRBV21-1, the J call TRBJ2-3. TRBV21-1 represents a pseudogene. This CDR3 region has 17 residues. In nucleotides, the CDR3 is TGTGCCAGCAGGCAAAGGATAGCTACAGTCATGCAAGATACGCAGTATTTT. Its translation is CASRQRIATVMQDTQYF.

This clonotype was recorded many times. CDR3 protein: CASSRGGSYEQYF. CDR3 sequence (DNA): TGTGCCAGCAGCAGGGGGGGCTCCTACGAGCAGTACTTC. The V call is TRBV9, the J call TRBJ2-7, with D possibly being TRBD2 (7 bases). CDR3 length equals 13 residues. Trimming took off 4 bases at V and 0 bases at J, with 8 bases between the two ends. Looked up from germline, CDR1 is SGDLS and CDR2 is YYNGEE.

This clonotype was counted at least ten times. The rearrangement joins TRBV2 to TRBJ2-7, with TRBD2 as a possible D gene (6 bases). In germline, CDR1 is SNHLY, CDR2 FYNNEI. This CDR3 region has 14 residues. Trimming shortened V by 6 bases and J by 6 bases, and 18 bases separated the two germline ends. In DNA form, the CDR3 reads TGTGCCAGCAGATCGGGACTGTTCCAAATCGAGCAGTACTTC. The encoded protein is CASRSGLFQIEQYF.

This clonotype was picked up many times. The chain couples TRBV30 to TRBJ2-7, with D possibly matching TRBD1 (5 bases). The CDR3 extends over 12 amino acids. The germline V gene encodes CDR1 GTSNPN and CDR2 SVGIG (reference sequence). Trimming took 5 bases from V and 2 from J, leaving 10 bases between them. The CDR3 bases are TGTGCCTGGTTTAAGGGGCCCTACGAGCAGTACTTC. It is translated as CAWFKGPYEQYF.

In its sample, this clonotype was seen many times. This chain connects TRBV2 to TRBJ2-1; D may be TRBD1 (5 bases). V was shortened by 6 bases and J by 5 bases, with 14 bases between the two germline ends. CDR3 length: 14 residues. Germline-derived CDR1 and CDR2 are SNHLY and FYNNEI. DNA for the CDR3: TGTGCCAGCAGGGGGCTTCGAATCGACAATGAGCAGTTCTTC. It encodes CASRGLRIDNEQFF.